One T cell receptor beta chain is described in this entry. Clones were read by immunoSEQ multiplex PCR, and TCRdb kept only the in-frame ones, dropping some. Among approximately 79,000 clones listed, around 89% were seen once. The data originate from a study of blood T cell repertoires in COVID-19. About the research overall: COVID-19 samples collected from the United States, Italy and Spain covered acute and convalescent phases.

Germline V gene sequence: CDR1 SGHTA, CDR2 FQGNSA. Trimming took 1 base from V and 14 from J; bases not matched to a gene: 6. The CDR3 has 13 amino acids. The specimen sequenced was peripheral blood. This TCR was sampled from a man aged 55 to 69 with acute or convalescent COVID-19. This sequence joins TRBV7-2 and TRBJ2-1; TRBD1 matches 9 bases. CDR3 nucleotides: TGTGCCAGCAGCTTAGGAGGGGACAGGGAGGAGTTCTTC. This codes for CASSLGGDREEFF.